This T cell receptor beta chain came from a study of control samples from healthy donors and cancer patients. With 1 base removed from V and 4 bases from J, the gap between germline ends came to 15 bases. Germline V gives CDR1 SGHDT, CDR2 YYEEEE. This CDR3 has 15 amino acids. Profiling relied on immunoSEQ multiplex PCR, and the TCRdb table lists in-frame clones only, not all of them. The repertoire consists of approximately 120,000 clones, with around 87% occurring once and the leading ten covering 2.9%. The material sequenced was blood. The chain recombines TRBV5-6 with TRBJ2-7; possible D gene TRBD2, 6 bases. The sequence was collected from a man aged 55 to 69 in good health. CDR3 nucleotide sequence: TGTGCCAGCAGCTTGCGGACTACCATATTTTACGAGCAGTACTTC. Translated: CASSLRTTIFYEQYF.